The present entry profiles one T cell receptor beta chain with its context. Germline values: CDR1 MDHEN, CDR2 SYDVKM. This CDR3 comprises 16 residues. V gave up 5 bases and J gave up 4 bases, with 18 bases separating them. These data belong to a study of blood T cell repertoires in COVID-19. For the study at large: T cells, B-cell-depleted T cells, or PBMCs provided the cDNA or gDNA that served as material.

Assay: immunoSEQ multiplex PCR; the TCRdb copy retains only in-frame clones and omits some. The sample lists some 77,000 clones; 90% were seen once. The clonotype was recovered from an elderly woman with active or convalescent COVID-19. V is TRBV28 and J is TRBJ1-5, with D tentatively TRBD1 (6 bases). The specimen sequenced was peripheral blood. CDR3 amino acids: CASSVGGAGANQPQHF. Written as DNA, the CDR3 is TGTGCCAGCAGTGTGGGAGGGGCAGGGGCGAATCAGCCCCAGCATTTT.